This T cell receptor (beta chain) was retrieved from a study of blood T cell repertoires in COVID-19. Study-level background: Nucleic acid was either cDNA or gDNA, and it came from T cells, B-cell-depleted T cells, or PBMCs.

Assay: immunoSEQ multiplex PCR; the TCRdb copy retains only in-frame clones and omits some. The table records about 200,000 clones, more than 70% of them present only once. Trimming cost V 3 bases and J 4 bases; bases outside gene matches: 5. Germline V CDR1 and CDR2: GTSNPN, SVGIG (reference sequence). CDR3 length: 13 amino acids. Input material: peripheral blood. The chain employs TRBV30 and TRBJ1-2; 7 nucleotides match TRBD1. The receptor was derived from a man between 18 and 35 years old with active or convalescent COVID-19. The CDR3 bases are TGTGCCTGGAGAGCAACAGGGGCCTATGGCTACACCTTC. As protein: CAWRATGAYGYTF.